This TCR beta chain was sequenced during a study of shared clonotypes between healthy human individuals. Study information: The donor group consisted of a couple of women and three men, aged 18 to 49. Points from the study as a whole: Generation probabilities of non-shared clonotypes were lower (relative to those shared by all four donors).

On this clone: Its antigen is currently unknown.

This CDR3 region has 13 residues. The V end lost 4 bases, the J end lost 5 bases, and 11 bases lay between the germline ends. Germline-derived CDR1 and CDR2 are LNHDA and SQIVND (reference sequence). As originally analysed: ImmunoSEQ junction-only sequences lacked quality scores, so their filtering differed. Clones were read by immunoSEQ multiplex PCR, and TCRdb kept only the in-frame ones, dropping some. The D gene and trimming were derived from the DNA, and the V and J assignments and clone size from that table. This table holds 600,000 to 700,000 clones, roughly 73% found once. The clonotype originates from a young woman in good health. The chain joins TRBV19 to TRBJ1-1, with D possibly being TRBD1 (6 bases). Sequences were obtained from memory CD4+ T cells sorted from blood. Subset described: CD45RA-negative fraction. CDR3: CASSTQTGTEAFF. CDR3 in DNA: TGTGCCAGTAGTACTCAGACAGGTACTGAAGCTTTCTTT.